The clone carrying this TCR beta chain was observed a handful of times. Antigen unknown. This entry belongs to a study of OX40 agonist ivuxolimab in advanced cancers. Study context: Partial responses were recorded for three patients, including one with hepatocellular carcinoma and two with cutaneous melanoma.

The germline V gene encodes CDR1 MRHNA and CDR2 SNTAGT. V was shortened by 2 bases and J by 7 bases, with 9 bases between the two germline ends. The length of the CDR3 is 14 residues. Study findings and constraints: Some patients who did not respond also had low normalized T-cell clonal expansion. Partial responders dosed at 0.1-3.0 mg/kg displayed clonal expansion ranking among the lowest.

The protocol was immunoSEQ multiplex PCR, while the TCRdb copy is restricted to in-frame clones and leaves out a portion. The table records about 21,000 clones, over 75% of them present only once. The J gene is TRBJ1-6, the V gene TRBV6-4; D remains unclear. The TCR comes from an adult with an advanced solid tumor such as melanoma, head and neck, liver or kidney cancer. The specimen was CD4+ or CD8+ T cells sorted from blood, collected in a trial of the OX40 agonist ivuxolimab. CDR3 DNA sequence: TGTGCCAGCAGTGACGATAGTGAGAATTCACCCCTCCACTTT. Translated, it gives CASSDDSENSPLHF.